This T cell receptor beta chain was sequenced during a study of blood T cells in healthy people across ages. Regarding the study as a whole: The fall in TCR beta diversity per million T cells was roughly linear with age. Diversity was higher, and naive CD4+ cells more numerous, in long-lived donors than in aged donors.

Comments on this clonotype: No antigen is known for it.

The CDR3 consists of 16 residues. The germline V gene has CDR1 SGHTA and CDR2 FQGNSA. V was trimmed by 3 bases and J by 4 bases, leaving 15 bases between them. The use of a sample-barcoded 5' primer and a J-beta primer mix characterized a second PCR of roughly 6 to 12 cycles. The authors tagged each cDNA molecule using a template-switch adaptor with 12 random nucleotides. TCRdb independently ran MiXCR on the 5' RACE reads; one entry per CDR3 protein. This sample has some 1.8 million distinct CDR3 sequences, with approximately 39% found just once. Sequenced input: blood. The receptor's source is a human donor in good health. The chain has TRBV7-2 and TRBJ1-4, with D possibly matching TRBD1 (5 bases). The CDR3 DNA reads TGTGCCAGCAGCTTCTTCCCCACAGGCCGTAATGAAAAACTGTTTTTT. This codes for CASSFFPTGRNEKLFF.